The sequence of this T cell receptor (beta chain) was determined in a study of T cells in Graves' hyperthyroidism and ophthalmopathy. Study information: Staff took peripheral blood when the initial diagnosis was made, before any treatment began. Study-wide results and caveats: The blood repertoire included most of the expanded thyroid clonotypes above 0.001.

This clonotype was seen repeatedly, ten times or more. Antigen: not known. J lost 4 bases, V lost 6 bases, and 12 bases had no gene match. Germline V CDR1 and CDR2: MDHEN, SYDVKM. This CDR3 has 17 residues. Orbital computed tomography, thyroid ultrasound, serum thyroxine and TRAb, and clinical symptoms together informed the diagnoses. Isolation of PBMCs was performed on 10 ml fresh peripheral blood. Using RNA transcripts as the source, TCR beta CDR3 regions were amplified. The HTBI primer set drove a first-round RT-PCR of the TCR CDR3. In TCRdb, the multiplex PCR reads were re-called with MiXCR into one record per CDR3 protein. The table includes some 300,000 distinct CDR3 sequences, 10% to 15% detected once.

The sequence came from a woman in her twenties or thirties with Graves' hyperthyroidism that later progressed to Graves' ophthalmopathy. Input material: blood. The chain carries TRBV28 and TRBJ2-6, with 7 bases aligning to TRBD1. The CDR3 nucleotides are TGTGCCAGCAGCCCTCGACAGGGTAAAACCGGGGCCAACGTCCTGACTTTC. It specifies CASSPRQGKTGANVLTF.